This section outlines one TCR beta chain sequence together with its context. With V trimmed by 3 bases and J by 6 bases, 2 bases remained unmatched. The CDR3 has 14 amino acids. Germline CDR1 and CDR2: ENHRY and SYGVKD. This sample is part of a study of radiation and T cells in renal cell carcinoma. Time point given: baseline pretreatment blood. Treatment described: 15 Gy SBRT to primary tumor, nephrectomy 4 weeks later. This table comes from immunoSEQ multiplex PCR, and its TCRdb copy is limited to in-frame clones, with some not included. Found here are more than 75,000 clones, 82% of them singletons; the top ten hold roughly 6.1%.

The rearrangement uses TRBV10-3 and TRBJ2-4; 10 nucleotides match TRBD2. Sequencing was performed on blood, taken from a patient whose treatment included radiotherapy and nephrectomy. The TCR comes from a man aged 55 to 70 with renal cell carcinoma. CDR3 nucleotide sequence: TGTGCCATCAGTGACTCTAGCGGGAGAAACATTCAGTACTTC. Its translation: CAISDSSGRNIQYF.